This TCR beta chain derives from a study of technical replicates of blood from several donors. Clones were read by immunoSEQ multiplex PCR, and TCRdb kept only the in-frame ones, dropping some. The sample has around 30,000 clones, approximately 92% seen once. CDR3 length: 14 residues. The V gene's germline CDR1 is MNHNY and CDR2 SVGAGI (reference sequence). Trimming removed 10 bases from V and 3 bases from J; junction bases left unmatched: 10. Material for sequencing was PBMCs. The TCR sequence derives from a human donor in good health. Some clones in this sample may be carry-over from other donors' samples. The chain is built from TRBV6-6 and TRBJ1-2; TRBD1 aligns across 8 bases. The DNA of the CDR3 is TGTGCCACTCTGGGCAGGGGGCGCGACTATGGCTACACCTTC. It translates to CATLGRGRDYGYTF.